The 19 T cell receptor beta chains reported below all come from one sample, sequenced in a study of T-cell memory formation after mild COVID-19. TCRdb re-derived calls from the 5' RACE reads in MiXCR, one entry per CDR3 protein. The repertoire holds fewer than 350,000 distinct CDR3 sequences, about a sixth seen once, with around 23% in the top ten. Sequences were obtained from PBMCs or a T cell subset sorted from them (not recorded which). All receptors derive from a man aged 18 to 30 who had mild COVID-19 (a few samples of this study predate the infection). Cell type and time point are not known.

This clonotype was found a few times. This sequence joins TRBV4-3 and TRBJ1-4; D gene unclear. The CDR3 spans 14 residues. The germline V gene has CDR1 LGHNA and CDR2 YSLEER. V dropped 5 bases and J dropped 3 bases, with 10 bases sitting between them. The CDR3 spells CASSNPGPNEKLFF. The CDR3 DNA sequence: TGCGCCAGCAGCAATCCTGGACCTAATGAAAAACTGTTTTTT.

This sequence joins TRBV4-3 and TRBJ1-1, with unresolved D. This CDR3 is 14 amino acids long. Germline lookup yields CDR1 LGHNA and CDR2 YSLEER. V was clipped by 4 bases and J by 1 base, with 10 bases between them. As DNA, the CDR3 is TGCGCCAGCAGCCCAATGAGTGCGAACACTGAAGCTTTCTTT. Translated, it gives CASSPMSANTEAFF.

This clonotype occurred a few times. CDR3 protein: CASRESSDTQYF. The CDR3 DNA follows: TGTGCCAGCAGAGAGAGTTCAGATACGCAGTATTTT. The V call is TRBV28, the J call TRBJ2-3; D unclear. Germline loops: CDR1 MDHEN, CDR2 SYDVKM. This CDR3 is 12 amino acids long. V lost 6 bases and J 4 bases, leaving 8 bases between the germline ends.

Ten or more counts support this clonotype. CDR3 DNA: TGTGCCAGCTCACCGCAACCCCCGGTGTACGGAAACACCATATATTTT. It codes for CASSPQPPVYGNTIYF. The chain carries TRBV18 and TRBJ1-3; no firm D call. With 3 bases removed from V and 4 bases from J, the gap between germline ends came to 16 bases. CDR1 KGHSH and CDR2 LQKENI come from the germline V gene. CDR3 length equals 16 residues.

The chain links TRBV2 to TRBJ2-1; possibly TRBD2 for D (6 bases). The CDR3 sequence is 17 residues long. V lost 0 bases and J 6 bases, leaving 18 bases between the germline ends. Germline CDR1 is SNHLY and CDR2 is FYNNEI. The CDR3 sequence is CASSEASAGMAFNEQFF. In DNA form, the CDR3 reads TGTGCCAGCAGTGAAGCCTCCGCGGGGATGGCCTTCAATGAGCAGTTCTTC.

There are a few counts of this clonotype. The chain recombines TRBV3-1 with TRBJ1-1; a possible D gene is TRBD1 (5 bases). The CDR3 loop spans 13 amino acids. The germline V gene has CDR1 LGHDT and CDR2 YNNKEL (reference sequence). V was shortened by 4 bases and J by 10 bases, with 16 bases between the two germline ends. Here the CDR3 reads CASSLSPGTPAFF. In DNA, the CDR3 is TGTGCCAGCAGCCTTTCGCCCGGGACCCCAGCTTTCTTT.

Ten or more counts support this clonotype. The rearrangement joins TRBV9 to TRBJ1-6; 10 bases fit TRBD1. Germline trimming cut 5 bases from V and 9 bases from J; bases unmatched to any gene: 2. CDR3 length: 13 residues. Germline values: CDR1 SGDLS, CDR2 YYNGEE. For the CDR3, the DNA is TGTGCCAGCAGTGGACAGGGGGGTTCACCCCTCCACTTT. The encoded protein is CASSGQGGSPLHF.

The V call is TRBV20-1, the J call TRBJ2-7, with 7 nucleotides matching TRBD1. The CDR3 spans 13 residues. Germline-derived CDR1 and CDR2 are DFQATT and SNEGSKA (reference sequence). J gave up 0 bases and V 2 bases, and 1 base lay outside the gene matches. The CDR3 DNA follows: TGCAGTGCTAGACGGGACAGCTCCTACGAGCAGTACGTC. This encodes CSARRDSSYEQYV.

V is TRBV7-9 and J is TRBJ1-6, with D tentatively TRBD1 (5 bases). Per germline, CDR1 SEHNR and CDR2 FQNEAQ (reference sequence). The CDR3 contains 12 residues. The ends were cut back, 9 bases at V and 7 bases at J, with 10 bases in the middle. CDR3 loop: CASAEGNSPLHF. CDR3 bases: TGTGCCAGTGCGGAGGGGAATTCACCCCTCCACTTT.

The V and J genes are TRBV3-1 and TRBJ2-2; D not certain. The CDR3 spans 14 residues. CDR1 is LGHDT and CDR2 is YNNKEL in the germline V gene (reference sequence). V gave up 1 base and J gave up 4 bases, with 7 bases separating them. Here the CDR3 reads CASSQGPVTGELFF. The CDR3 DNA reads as TGTGCCAGCAGCCAAGGGCCGGTCACCGGGGAGCTGTTTTTT.

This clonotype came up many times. Here the CDR3 reads CASSLLTGALGDTQYF. CDR3 coding DNA: TGTGCCAGCAGCCTTCTGACAGGGGCACTGGGAGATACGCAGTATTTT. J is TRBJ2-3 and V is TRBV5-6; TRBD1 agrees at 8 bases. The J segment lost 5 bases and the V segment lost 4 bases, leaving 12 bases of the junction unmatched. CDR3 length equals 16 residues. Germline V CDR1 and CDR2: SGHDT, YYEEEE.

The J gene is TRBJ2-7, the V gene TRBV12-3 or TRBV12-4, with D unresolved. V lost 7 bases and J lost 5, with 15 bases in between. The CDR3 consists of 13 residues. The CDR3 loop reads CASTGPTRNEQYF. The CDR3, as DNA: TGTGCCAGCACCGGGCCCACAAGGAACGAGCAGTACTTC.

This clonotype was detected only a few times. The CDR3 coding sequence is TGTGCCAGCAGCTTGGAGAGTTCCACTGAAGCTTTCTTT. The encoded protein is CASSLESSTEAFF. V usage is TRBV5-6 and J usage is TRBJ1-1; D is ambiguous. The CDR3 spans 13 residues. Germline V gives CDR1 SGHDT, CDR2 YYEEEE. Trimming removed 0 bases from V and 4 bases from J, with 7 bases in between.

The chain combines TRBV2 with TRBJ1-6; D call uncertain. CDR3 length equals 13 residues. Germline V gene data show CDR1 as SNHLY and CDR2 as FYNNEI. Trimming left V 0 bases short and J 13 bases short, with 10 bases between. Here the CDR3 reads CASSEARGLPLHF. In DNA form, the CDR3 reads TGTGCCAGCAGTGAAGCCCGGGGATTGCCCCTCCACTTT.

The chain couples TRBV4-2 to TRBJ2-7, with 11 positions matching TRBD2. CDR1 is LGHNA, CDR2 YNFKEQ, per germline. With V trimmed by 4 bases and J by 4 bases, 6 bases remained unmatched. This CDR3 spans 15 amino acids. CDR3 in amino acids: CASSLRLAGNYEQYF. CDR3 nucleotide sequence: TGTGCCAGCAGCCTCCGACTAGCGGGGAATTACGAGCAGTACTTC.

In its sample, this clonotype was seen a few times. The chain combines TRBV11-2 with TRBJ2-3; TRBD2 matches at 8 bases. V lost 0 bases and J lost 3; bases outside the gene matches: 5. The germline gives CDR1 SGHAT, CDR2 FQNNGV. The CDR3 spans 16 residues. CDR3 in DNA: TGTGCCAGCAGCTTAGATTGGCGGGGGGAGACAGATACGCAGTATTTT. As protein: CASSLDWRGETDTQYF. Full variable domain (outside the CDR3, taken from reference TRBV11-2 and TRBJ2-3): EAGVAQSPRYKIIEKRQSVAFWCNPISGHATLYWYQQILGQGPKLLIQFQNNGVVDDSQLPKDRFSAERLKGVDSTLKIQPAKLEDSAVYLCASSLDWRGETDTQYFGPGTRLTVL.

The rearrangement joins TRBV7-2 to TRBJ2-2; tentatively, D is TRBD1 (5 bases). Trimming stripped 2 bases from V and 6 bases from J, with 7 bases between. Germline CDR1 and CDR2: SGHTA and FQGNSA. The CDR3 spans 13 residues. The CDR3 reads CASSLTRAGELFF. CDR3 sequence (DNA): TGTGCCAGCAGCTTAACCAGGGCCGGGGAGCTGTTTTTT.

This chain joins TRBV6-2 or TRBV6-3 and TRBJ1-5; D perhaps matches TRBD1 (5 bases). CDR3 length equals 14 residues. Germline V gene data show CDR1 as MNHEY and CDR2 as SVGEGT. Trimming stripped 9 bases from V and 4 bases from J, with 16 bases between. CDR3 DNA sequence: TGTGCCAGTAGTACCGGGGCCCAGAATCAGCCCCAGCATTTT. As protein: CASSTGAQNQPQHF.

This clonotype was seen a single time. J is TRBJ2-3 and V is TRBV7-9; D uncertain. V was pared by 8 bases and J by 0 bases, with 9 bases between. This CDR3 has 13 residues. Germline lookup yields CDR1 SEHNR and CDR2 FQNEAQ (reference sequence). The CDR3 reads CASGQVSTDTQYF. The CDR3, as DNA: TGTGCCAGCGGGCAGGTGAGCACAGATACGCAGTATTTT.